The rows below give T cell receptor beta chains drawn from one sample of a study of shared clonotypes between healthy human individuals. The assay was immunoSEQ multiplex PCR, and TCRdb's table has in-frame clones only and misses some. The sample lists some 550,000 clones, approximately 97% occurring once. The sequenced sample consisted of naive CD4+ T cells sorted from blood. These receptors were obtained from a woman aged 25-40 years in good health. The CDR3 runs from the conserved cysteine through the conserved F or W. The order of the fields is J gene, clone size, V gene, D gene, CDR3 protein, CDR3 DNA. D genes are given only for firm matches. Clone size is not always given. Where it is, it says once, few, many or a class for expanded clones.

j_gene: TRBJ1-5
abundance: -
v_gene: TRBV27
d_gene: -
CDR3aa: CASSLYSNTNQPQHF
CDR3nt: TGTGCCAGCAGTTTATACTCTAATACCAATCAGCCCCAGCATTTT

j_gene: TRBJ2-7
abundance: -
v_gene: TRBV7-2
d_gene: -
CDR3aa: CASSLMGLPPYEQYF
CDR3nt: TGTGCCAGCAGCTTAATGGGGCTCCCACCCTACGAGCAGTACTTC

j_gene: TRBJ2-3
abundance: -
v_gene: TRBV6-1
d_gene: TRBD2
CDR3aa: CASSAGLAGATDTQYF
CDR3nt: TGTGCCAGCAGTGCGGGACTAGCGGGAGCCACAGATACGCAGTATTTT

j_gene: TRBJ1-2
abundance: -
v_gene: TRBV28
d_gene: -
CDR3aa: CASSLVAGFFGYTF
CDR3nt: TGTGCCAGCAGTTTAGTGGCAGGCTTTTTCGGCTACACCTTC

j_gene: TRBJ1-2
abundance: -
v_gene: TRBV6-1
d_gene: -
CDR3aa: CASSEAPGFYTF
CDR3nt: TGTGCCAGCAGTGAAGCGCCGGGGTTCTACACCTTC

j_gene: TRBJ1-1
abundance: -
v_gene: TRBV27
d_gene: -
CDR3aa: CATQDHGFF
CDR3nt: TGTGCCACCCAAGACCACGGTTTCTTT

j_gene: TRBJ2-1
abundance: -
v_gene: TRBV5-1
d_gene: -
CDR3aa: CASSRGGLSPNNEQFF
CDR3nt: TGCGCCAGCAGTAGGGGTGGTCTGAGTCCTAACAATGAGCAGTTCTTC

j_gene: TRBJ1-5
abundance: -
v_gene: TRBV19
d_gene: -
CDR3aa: CASSRQLNQPQHF
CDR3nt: TGTGCCAGTAGTAGGCAGCTCAATCAGCCCCAGCATTTT

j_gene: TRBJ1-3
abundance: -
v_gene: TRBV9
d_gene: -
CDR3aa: CASSPIRGTSSGNTIYF
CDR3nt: TGTGCCAGCAGCCCCATTCGCGGGACAAGCTCTGGAAACACCATATATTTT

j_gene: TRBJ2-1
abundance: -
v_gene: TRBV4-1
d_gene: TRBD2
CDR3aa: CASSASGRQAYNEQFF
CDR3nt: TGCGCCAGCAGCGCGAGCGGGAGGCAAGCCTACAATGAGCAGTTCTTC

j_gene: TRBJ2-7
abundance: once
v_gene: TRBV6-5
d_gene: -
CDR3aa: CASSYGTTYEQYF
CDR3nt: TGTGCCAGCAGTTACGGGACCACCTACGAGCAGTACTTC

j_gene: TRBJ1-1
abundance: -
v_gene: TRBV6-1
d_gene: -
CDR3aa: CASSDTPRVGNTEAFF
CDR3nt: TGTGCCAGCAGTGATACACCCAGGGTAGGGAACACTGAAGCTTTCTTT

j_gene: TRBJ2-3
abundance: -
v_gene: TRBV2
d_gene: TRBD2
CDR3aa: CASSALAGVTDTQYF
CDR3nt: TGTGCCAGCAGTGCCCTAGCGGGGGTCACAGATACGCAGTATTTT

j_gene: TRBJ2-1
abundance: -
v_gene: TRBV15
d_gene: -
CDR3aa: CATSSSSYNEQFF
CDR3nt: TGTGCCACCAGCAGCAGCTCCTACAATGAGCAGTTCTTC

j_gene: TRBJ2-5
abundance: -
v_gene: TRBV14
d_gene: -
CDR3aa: CASSLARGPLETQYF
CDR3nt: TGTGCCAGCAGCCTAGCCAGGGGCCCCCTGGAGACCCAGTACTTC

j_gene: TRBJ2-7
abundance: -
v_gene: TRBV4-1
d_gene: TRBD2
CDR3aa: CASSPQGLAGYLYEQYF
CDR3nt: TGCGCCAGCAGCCCCCAAGGACTAGCGGGATATCTCTACGAGCAGTACTTC

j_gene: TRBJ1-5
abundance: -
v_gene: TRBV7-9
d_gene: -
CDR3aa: CASSQDSNQPQHF
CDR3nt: TGTGCCAGCAGCCAGGACAGTAATCAGCCCCAGCATTTT

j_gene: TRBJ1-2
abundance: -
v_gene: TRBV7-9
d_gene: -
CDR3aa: CASRKQSLYGYTF
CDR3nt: TGTGCCAGCAGGAAACAGAGCCTCTATGGCTACACCTTC

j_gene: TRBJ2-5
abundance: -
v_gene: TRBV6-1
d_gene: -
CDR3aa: CASSEVMGETQYF
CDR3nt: TGTGCCAGCAGTGAAGTAATGGGAGAGACCCAGTACTTC

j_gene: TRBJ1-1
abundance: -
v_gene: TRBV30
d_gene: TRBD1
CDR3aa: CAWKTGGTNTEAFF
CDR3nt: TGTGCCTGGAAGACAGGGGGCACGAACACTGAAGCTTTCTTT

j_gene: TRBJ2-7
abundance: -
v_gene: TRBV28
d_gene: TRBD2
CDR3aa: CASSLAGKTYEQYF
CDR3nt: TGTGCCAGCAGTCTAGCGGGAAAGACGTACGAGCAGTACTTC

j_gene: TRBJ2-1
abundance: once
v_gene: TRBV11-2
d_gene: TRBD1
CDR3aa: CASRPIRQGKYNEQFF
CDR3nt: TGTGCCAGCAGACCAATTCGACAGGGGAAGTACAATGAGCAGTTCTTC

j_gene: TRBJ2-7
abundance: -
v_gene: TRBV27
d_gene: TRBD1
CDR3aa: CASTPGQGYDEQYF
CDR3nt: TGTGCCAGCACCCCGGGACAGGGGTACGACGAGCAGTACTTC

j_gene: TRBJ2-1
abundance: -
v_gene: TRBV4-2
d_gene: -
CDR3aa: CASSQGTANSYNEQFF
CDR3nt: TGTGCCAGCAGCCAGGGGACTGCCAACTCCTACAATGAGCAGTTCTTC

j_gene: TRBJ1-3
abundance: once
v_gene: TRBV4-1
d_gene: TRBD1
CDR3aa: CASSQGTGSGNTIYF
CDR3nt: TGCGCCAGCAGCCAAGGGACAGGGTCTGGAAACACCATATATTTT

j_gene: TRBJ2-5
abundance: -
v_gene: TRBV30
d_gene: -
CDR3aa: CAWAGLLAETQYF
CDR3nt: TGTGCCTGGGCGGGCCTCCTGGCGGAGACCCAGTACTTC

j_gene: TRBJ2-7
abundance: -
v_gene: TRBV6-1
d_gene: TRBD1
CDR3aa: CASGDRDSYEQYF
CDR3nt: TGTGCCAGCGGGGACAGGGACTCCTACGAGCAGTACTTC

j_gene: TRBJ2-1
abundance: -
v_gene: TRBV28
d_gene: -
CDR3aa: CASSLDSYNEQFF
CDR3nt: TGTGCCAGCAGCCTAGACTCGTACAATGAGCAGTTCTTC

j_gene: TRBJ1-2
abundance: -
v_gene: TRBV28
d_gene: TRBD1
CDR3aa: CASTRPPGGNYGYTF
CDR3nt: TGTGCCAGCACCCGACCTCCAGGGGGGAACTATGGCTACACCTTC

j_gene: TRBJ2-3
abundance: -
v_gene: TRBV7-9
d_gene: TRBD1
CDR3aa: CASSNTGGAYTQYF
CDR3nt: TGTGCCAGCAGCAATACAGGGGGCGCATATACGCAGTATTTT

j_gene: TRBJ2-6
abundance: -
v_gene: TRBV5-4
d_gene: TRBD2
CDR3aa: CASSRGLAGGGANVLTF
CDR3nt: TGTGCCAGCAGCAGGGGACTAGCGGGAGGTGGGGCCAACGTCCTGACTTTC

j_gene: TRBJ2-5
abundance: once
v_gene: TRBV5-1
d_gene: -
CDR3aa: CASSLVWGVQETQYF
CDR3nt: TGCGCCAGCAGCTTGGTTTGGGGGGTACAAGAGACCCAGTACTTC

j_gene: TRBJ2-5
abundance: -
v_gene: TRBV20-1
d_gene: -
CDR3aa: CSAPGWETQYF
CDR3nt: TGCAGTGCTCCAGGGTGGGAGACCCAGTACTTC

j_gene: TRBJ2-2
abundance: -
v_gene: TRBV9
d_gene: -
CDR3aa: CASSVVKAGSGTGELFF
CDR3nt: TGTGCCAGCAGCGTAGTAAAGGCAGGCTCGGGAACCGGGGAGCTGTTTTTT

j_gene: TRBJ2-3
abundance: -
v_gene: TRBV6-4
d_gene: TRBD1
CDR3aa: CASSDSGTGNPDTQYF
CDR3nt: TGTGCCAGCAGTGATTCCGGGACAGGTAACCCAGATACGCAGTATTTT

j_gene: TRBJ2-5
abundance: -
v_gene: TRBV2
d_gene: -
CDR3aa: CASSDLTVGETQYF
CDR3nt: TGTGCCAGCAGTGACCTAACTGTGGGGGAGACCCAGTACTTC

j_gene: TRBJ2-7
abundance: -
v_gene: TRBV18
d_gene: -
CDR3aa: CASSPSRTFYEQYF
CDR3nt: TGTGCCAGCTCACCTTCACGGACCTTCTACGAGCAGTACTTC

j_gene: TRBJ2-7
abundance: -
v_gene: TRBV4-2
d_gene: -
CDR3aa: CASSQDRPQYEQYF
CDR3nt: TGTGCCAGCAGCCAAGATCGGCCACAATACGAGCAGTACTTC

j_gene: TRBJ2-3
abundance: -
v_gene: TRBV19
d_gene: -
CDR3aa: CASSIGDTQYF
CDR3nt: TGTGCCAGTAGTATAGGGGATACGCAGTATTTT

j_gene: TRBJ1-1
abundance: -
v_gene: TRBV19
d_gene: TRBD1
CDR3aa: CASSKQGSGVTEAFF
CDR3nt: TGTGCCAGTAGTAAACAGGGGTCCGGTGTCACTGAAGCTTTCTTT

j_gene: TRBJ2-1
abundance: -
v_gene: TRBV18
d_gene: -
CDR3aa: CASSAPRGAVASYNEQFF
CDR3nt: TGTGCCAGCTCCGCACCTAGGGGAGCGGTAGCCTCCTACAATGAGCAGTTCTTC

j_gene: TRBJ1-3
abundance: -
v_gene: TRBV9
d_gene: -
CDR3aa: CASSLAGNTIYF
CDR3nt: TGTGCCAGCAGCTTGGCTGGAAACACCATATATTTT